A single sample gave rise to the 5 T cell receptor beta chains below, sequenced in a study of T-cell memory formation after mild COVID-19. TCRdb reprocessed the 5' RACE reads with MiXCR, giving one entry per CDR3 protein. The data show 390,000 or so distinct CDR3 sequences, approximately 15% seen once. The sample taken for sequencing was PBMCs or a T cell subset sorted from them (not recorded which). The source is a man younger than 35 who had mild COVID-19 (a few samples of this study predate the infection). Cell type and time point are not known.

This clonotype came up once. This sequence joins TRBV7-6 and TRBJ2-5, with 13 bases fitting TRBD2. The CDR3 sequence is 16 residues long. Germline V lookup: CDR1 SGHVS, CDR2 FNYEAQ. Trimming took 6 bases from V and 5 from J; bases not matched to a gene: 9. The DNA for the CDR3 is TGTGCCAGCAGGCTAACTAGCGGGGGGGCCTGGGAGACCCAGTACTTC. It yields the protein CASRLTSGGAWETQYF.

The table lists this clonotype with a few counts. This chain uses TRBV3-1 with TRBJ1-1, with unresolved D. This CDR3 region has 15 residues. Germline V CDR1 and CDR2: LGHDT, YNNKEL (reference sequence). Trimming took 1 base from V and 0 from J, leaving 9 bases between them. The CDR3 here is CASSQAQPVNTEAFF. DNA for the CDR3: TGTGCCAGCAGCCAAGCCCAACCGGTGAACACTGAAGCTTTCTTT.

This clonotype was picked up a small number of times. The V and J genes are TRBV5-1 and TRBJ2-1, with 9 bases matching TRBD2. CDR1 SGHRS and CDR2 YFSETQ come from the germline V gene. V trimming: 0 bases; J trimming: 0 bases; junction bases outside the gene matches: 10. CDR3 length equals 19 residues. The CDR3 loop is CASSLVPAGGGSSYNEQFF. The CDR3 nucleotides read TGCGCCAGCAGCTTGGTGCCAGCGGGGGGCGGAAGCTCCTACAATGAGCAGTTCTTC.

V usage is TRBV7-2 and J usage is TRBJ2-5; no reliable D call. The CDR3 runs 14 residues. Germline loops: CDR1 SGHTA, CDR2 FQGNSA. V was trimmed by 5 bases and J by 4 bases, leaving 14 bases between them. CDR3 DNA: TGTGCCAGCAGCCGGGTCTCCTCTTTAGAGACCCAGTACTTC. This gives the protein CASSRVSSLETQYF.

This chain connects TRBV4-1 to TRBJ1-1, with unresolved D. V was pared by 4 bases and J by 6 bases, with 9 bases between. Germline V gene sequence: CDR1 MGHRA, CDR2 YSYEKL. The CDR3 covers 12 residues. CDR3 DNA: TGCGCCAGCAGCCGCGGACCAGCTGAAGCTTTCTTT. Amino acids: CASSRGPAEAFF.